This T cell receptor beta chain came from a study of shared clonotypes between healthy human individuals. Bulk PBMC genomic DNA spanned ten immunoSEQ deep plates. TCRdb's table, derived via immunoSEQ multiplex PCR, lists solely in-frame clones and lacks some. The sample has 450,000 to 500,000 clones, almost 80% seen once; the top ten hold more than 10%. The CDR3 contains 16 residues. V trimming: 4 bases; J trimming: 2 bases; junction bases outside the gene matches: 7. Germline-derived CDR1 and CDR2 are SGHDN and FVKESK. This clone was seen more than once but under ten times. The chain employs TRBV14 and TRBJ2-3; 9 positions match TRBD2. Sequencing was performed on PBMCs. This sequence was found in a woman between 40 and 50 years old in good health. Some clones in this sample may be carry-over from other donors' samples. CDR3 sequence reads: CASSPLLAGITDTQYF. The CDR3 DNA sequence: TGTGCCAGCAGCCCCTTGCTAGCGGGAATCACAGATACGCAGTATTTT.